The clone carrying this TCR beta chain was counted a few times. The sample originates from a study of cytomegalovirus exposure and HLA in healthy donors. Germline CDR1 SGDLS, CDR2 YYNGEE. The CDR3 sequence is 15 residues long. V gave up 4 bases and J gave up 1 base, with 14 bases separating them. 60 Vbeta and 13 Jbeta primers were used in PCR. The assay was immunoSEQ multiplex PCR, and TCRdb's table has in-frame clones only and misses some. The sample has 140,000 or so clones, roughly 66% seen once. The source material was PBMCs. The TCR originated in a woman aged 55-70 years in good health and CMV-seronegative. This sequence joins TRBV9 and TRBJ1-1, with D tentatively TRBD1 (6 bases). The CDR3 coding sequence is TGTGCCAGCAGCCCTCGGTTGGGGGCGAACACTGAAGCTTTCTTT. It codes for CASSPRLGANTEAFF. Drawing the rest from reference TRBV9 and TRBJ1-1, the complete variable domain is DSGVTQTPKHLITATGQRVTLRCSPRSGDLSVYWYQQSLDQGLQFLIQYYNGEERAKGNILERFSAQQFPDLHSELNLSSLELGDSALYFCASSPRLGANTEAFFGQGTRLTVV.